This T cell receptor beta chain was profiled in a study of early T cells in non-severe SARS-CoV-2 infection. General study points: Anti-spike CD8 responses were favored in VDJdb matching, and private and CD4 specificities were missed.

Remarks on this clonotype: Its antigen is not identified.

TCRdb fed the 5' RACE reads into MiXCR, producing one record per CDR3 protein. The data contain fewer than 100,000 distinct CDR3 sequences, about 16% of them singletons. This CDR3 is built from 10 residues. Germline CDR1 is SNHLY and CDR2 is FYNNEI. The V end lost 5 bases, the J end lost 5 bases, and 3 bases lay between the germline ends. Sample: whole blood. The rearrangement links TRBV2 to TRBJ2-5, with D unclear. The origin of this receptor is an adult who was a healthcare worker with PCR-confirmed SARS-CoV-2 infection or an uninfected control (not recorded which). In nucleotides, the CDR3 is TGTGCCAGCAGTCACGAGACCCAGTACTTC. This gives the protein CASSHETQYF.